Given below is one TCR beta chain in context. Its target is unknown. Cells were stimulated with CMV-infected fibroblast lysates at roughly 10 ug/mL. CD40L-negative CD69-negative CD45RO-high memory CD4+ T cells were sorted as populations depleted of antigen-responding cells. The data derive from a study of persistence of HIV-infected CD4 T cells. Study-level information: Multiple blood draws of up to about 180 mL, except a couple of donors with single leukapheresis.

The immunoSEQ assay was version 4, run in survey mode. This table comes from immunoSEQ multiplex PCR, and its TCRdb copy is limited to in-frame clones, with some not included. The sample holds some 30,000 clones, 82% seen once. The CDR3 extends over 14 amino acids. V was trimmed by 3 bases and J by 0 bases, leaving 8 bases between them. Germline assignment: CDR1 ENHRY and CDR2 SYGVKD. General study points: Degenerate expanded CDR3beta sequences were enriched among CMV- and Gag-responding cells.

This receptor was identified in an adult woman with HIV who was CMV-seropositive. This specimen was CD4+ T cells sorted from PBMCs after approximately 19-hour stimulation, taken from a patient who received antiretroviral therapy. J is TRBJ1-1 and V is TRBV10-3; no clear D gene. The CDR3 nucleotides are TGTGCCATCAGTGATGAGGTGTTGAACACTGAAGCTTTCTTT. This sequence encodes CAISDEVLNTEAFF.